This T cell receptor (beta chain) was captured by sequencing in a study of PD-1 blockade in classical Hodgkin lymphoma. Findings of the study overall: In newly diagnosed patients, baseline TCR diversity was reportedly below that of healthy donors.

Sequencing used immunoSEQ multiplex PCR; TCRdb keeps in-frame clones, though not all of them. Of roughly 70,000 clones listed, over 85% are singletons. On this clone: The antigen remains unidentified.

The V end was cut by 6 bases, the J end by 4 bases, with 9 bases between. This CDR3 comprises 11 residues. From germline, CDR1 is SQVTM and CDR2 ANQGSEA. The sample's time point: newly diagnosed, previously untreated cHL patient sample. The sequenced material came from peripheral blood mononuclear cells (PBMCs). This sequence was found in a human donor with classical Hodgkin lymphoma. The chain links TRBV29-1 to TRBJ1-2; unclear D gene. The CDR3 spells CSVDGGYGYTF. DNA of the CDR3: TGCAGCGTCGACGGCGGCTATGGCTACACCTTC.